This TCR beta chain appears in the sequencing data of a study of breast tumors, draining lymph nodes, adjacent tissues. Between the trimmed V and J ends, which lost 0 bases and 3 bases, there was a span of 8 bases. CDR3 size: 14 residues. The V gene's germline CDR1 is MNHEY and CDR2 SVGAGI. Breast cancer patients provided tissue from their axillary draining lymph nodes. This clonotype came up many times. One entry per CDR3 protein results from TCRdb running MiXCR on the multiplex PCR reads. In the table there are about 230,000 distinct CDR3 sequences, about 34% of which are singletons. This chain joins TRBV6-5 and TRBJ2-5, with a tentative D call TRBD2 (6 bases). This clonotype was sampled from a female donor with breast cancer. Some clones in this sample may be carry-over from other donors' samples. The sample was axillary lymph node tissue. CDR3 in amino acids: CASSYSGGKETQYF. The CDR3 coding sequence is TGTGCCAGCAGTTACTCGGGAGGAAAAGAGACCCAGTACTTC.